One T cell receptor beta chain is described in this entry. This sample was taken from a study of Ad26.COV2.S vaccination and SARS-CoV-2 variants. This CDR3 has 14 residues. CDR1 and CDR2 from the germline V gene are LNHDA and SQIVND (reference sequence). Between the trimmed V and J ends, which lost 3 bases and 10 bases, there was a span of 18 bases. The protocol was immunoSEQ multiplex PCR, while the TCRdb copy is restricted to in-frame clones and leaves out a portion. The table includes about 350,000 clones, under 95% detected once. This chain uses TRBV19 with TRBJ1-1; D may be TRBD1 (5 bases). Sequencing used peripheral blood, obtained after recovery from COVID-19. The TCR was taken from a human donor who had recovered from COVID-19. CDR3: CASSISVAGHRAFF. The CDR3 bases are TGTGCCAGTAGTATTTCCGTCGCCGGACACAGAGCTTTCTTT.